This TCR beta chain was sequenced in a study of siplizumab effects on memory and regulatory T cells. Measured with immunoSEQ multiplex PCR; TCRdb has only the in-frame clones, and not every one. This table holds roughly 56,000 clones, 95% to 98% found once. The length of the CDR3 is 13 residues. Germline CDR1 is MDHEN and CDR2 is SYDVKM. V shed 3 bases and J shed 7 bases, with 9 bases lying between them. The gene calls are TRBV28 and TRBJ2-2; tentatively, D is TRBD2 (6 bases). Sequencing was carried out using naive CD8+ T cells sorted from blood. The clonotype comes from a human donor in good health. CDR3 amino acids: CASSLRGFGELFF. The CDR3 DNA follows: TGTGCCAGCAGTTTGCGGGGCTTCGGGGAGCTGTTTTTT.